This T cell receptor beta chain was sequenced for a study of blood T cell repertoires in COVID-19. Study-wide context: Samples of COVID-19 (acute and convalescent) were obtained from the United States, Italy and Spain. Nucleic acid was either cDNA or gDNA, and it came from T cells, B-cell-depleted T cells, or PBMCs.

Original processing notes: Amplification from reference gene primers served as the basis for estimated nucleated cell counts. Data came from immunoSEQ multiplex PCR; TCRdb stores just in-frame clones and leaves some out. The D gene and trimming were derived from the DNA, and the V and J assignments and clone size from that table. The profile shows just under 55,000 clones, over 75% of them singletons. The material sequenced was peripheral blood. The receptor's source is a woman aged 40 to 50 with active COVID-19.

The CDR3, as DNA: TGCGCCAGCAGTCCATACCGCCCGCCAAATAACAGGGATAACTACAATGAGCAGTTCTTC. The encoded protein is CASSPYRPPNNRDNYNEQFF. The chain is built from TRBV23-1 and TRBJ2-1; the D gene is possibly TRBD1 (6 bases). TRBV23-1 is treated as an ORF (open reading frame) with a function not yet certain. V was clipped by 4 bases and J by 3 bases, with 28 bases between them. The CDR3 has 20 residues.